Here is one T cell receptor (beta chain) with its context. This entry comes from a study of OX40 agonist ivuxolimab in advanced cancers. Per germline, CDR1 MNHEY and CDR2 SMNVEV (reference sequence). Trimming took 4 bases from V and 5 from J; bases not matched to a gene: 9. The CDR3 loop spans 16 amino acids. Produced via immunoSEQ multiplex PCR; TCRdb's table is partial and in-frame only. The sample gives 20,000 or so clones, about three quarters of which show up once; under 30% is in the top ten. The chain uses TRBV27 and TRBJ2-5; 11 bases map to TRBD2. The sequencing used CD4+ or CD8+ T cells sorted from blood, collected in a trial of the OX40 agonist ivuxolimab. The TCR originated in an adult with an advanced solid tumor such as melanoma, head and neck, liver or kidney cancer. The CDR3 spells CASSWGSGRAGETQYF. In nucleotides, the CDR3 is TGTGCCAGCAGTTGGGGTAGCGGGAGGGCCGGGGAGACCCAGTACTTC.